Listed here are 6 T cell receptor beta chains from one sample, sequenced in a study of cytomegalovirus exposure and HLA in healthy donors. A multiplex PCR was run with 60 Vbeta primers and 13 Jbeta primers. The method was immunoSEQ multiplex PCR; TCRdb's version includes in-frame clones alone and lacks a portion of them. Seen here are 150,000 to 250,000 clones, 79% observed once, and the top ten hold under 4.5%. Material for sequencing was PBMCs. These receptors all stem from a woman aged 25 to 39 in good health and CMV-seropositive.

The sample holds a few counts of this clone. The CDR3 bases are TGCAGCGTTGGGTGGGCTTTGGACACTGAAGCTTTCTTT. Its translation: CSVGWALDTEAFF. V usage is TRBV29-1 and J usage is TRBJ1-1; D unclear. V gave up 4 bases and J gave up 3 bases, with 12 bases separating them. Germline V gene sequence: CDR1 SQVTM, CDR2 ANQGSEA. The CDR3 totals 13 residues.

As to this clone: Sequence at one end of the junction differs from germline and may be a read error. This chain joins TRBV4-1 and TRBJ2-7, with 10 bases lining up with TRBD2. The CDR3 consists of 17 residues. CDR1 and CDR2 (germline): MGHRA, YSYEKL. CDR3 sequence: CASSQDVQRASGGPRDF. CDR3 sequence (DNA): TGCGCCAGCAGCCAAGATGTGCAGAGAGCTAGCGGGGGCCCCCGGGACTTC.

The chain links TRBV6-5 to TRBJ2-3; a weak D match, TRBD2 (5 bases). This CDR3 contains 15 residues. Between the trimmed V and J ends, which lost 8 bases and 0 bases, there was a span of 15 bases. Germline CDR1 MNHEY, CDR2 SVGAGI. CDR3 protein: CASAAVSGSTDTQYF. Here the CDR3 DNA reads TGTGCCAGCGCTGCTGTGAGCGGTAGCACAGATACGCAGTATTTT.

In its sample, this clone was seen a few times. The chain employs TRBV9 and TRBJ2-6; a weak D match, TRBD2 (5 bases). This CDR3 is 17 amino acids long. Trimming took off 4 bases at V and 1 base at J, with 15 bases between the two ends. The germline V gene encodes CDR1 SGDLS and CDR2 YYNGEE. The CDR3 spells CASSFYPRGSGANVLTF. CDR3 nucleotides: TGTGCCAGCAGCTTCTACCCCCGAGGGTCTGGGGCCAACGTCCTGACTTTC.

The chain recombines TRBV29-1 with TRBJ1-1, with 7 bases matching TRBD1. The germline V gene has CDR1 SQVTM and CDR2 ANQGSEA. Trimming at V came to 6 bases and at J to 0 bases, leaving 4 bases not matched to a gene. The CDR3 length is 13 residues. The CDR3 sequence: CSVQTGMNTEAFF. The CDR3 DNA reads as TGCAGCGTCCAGACAGGGATGAACACTGAAGCTTTCTTT.

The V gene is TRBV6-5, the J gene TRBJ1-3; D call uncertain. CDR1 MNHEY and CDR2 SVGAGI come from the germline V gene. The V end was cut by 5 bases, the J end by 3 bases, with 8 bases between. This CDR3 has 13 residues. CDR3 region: CASSPRGGNTIYF. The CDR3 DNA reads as TGTGCCAGCAGTCCACGCGGTGGAAACACCATATATTTT.